The entry that follows covers one T cell receptor (beta chain) sequence. The data derive from a study of STAT5B mutations in CD4+ large granular lymphocyte leukemia. CDR1 and CDR2 (germline): SGHTA, FQGTGA. Trimming took off 1 base at V and 5 bases at J, with 11 bases between the two ends. The CDR3 covers 14 residues. Clones were sequenced by immunoSEQ multiplex PCR, and TCRdb holds only the in-frame ones, with some missing. Of roughly 40,000 clones listed, 70% to 85% are singletons. The sample was CD4+ T cells from blood buffy coats. The receptor comes from a human donor in good health. The chain is built from TRBV7-3 and TRBJ1-1; a possible D gene is TRBD1 (6 bases). The CDR3 region is CASSLNPGETEAFF. For the CDR3, the DNA is TGTGCCAGCAGCTTAAATCCAGGGGAAACTGAAGCTTTCTTT.